These 4 T cell receptor beta chains were all obtained from the same sample, sequenced in a study of T cell changes during pregnancy in multiple sclerosis. Produced via immunoSEQ multiplex PCR; TCRdb's table is partial and in-frame only. The table records about 46,000 clones, 91% of them present only once. Sequenced here: CD8+ T cells from peripheral blood mononuclear cells, sampled after pregnancy. The receptors were sampled from a female donor with multiple sclerosis, enrolled in a pregnancy study.

This chain connects TRBV18 to TRBJ2-1; possible D gene TRBD1, 6 bases. This CDR3 contains 14 residues. Germline-derived CDR1 and CDR2 are KGHSH and LQKENI. The V and J ends lost 0 bases and 3 bases respectively, with 6 bases between them. The CDR3 spells CASSPPGGYNEQFF. Here the CDR3 DNA reads TGTGCCAGCTCACCACCAGGGGGCTACAATGAGCAGTTCTTC.

This chain joins TRBV2 and TRBJ2-7; D is uncertain. CDR3 length equals 15 residues. Germline V gene lookup returns CDR1 SNHLY and CDR2 FYNNEI. The V end lost 3 bases, the J end lost 0 bases, and 12 bases lay between the germline ends. The CDR3 protein is CASSDLADSSYEQYF. In DNA form, the CDR3 reads TGTGCCAGCAGTGATTTGGCGGATAGCTCCTACGAGCAGTACTTC. The variable domain in full, with the rest retrieved from reference TRBV2 and TRBJ2-7, is EPEVTQTPSHQVTQMGQEVILRCVPISNHLYFYWYRQILGQKVEFLVSFYNNEISEKSEIFDDQFSVERPDGSNFTLKIRSTKLEDSAMYFCASSDLADSSYEQYFGPGTRLTVT.

The chain couples TRBV28 to TRBJ1-4; TRBD1 matches 7 bases. V was clipped by 5 bases and J by 3 bases; unmatched bases: 6. This CDR3 is built from 15 residues. CDR1 and CDR2 from the germline V gene are MDHEN and SYDVKM. The CDR3 coding sequence is TGTGCCAGCAGTGGGGACAGAGGTGCTAATGAAAAACTGTTTTTT. Translated: CASSGDRGANEKLFF.

This clone was picked up one time. V and J are TRBV5-4 and TRBJ2-7; 11 bases align to TRBD1. Germline V gene sequence: CDR1 SGHNT, CDR2 YYREEE (reference sequence). After removal of 4 bases from V and 2 bases from J, the junction contained 5 bases not matched to a gene. This CDR3 has 15 residues. DNA for the CDR3: TGTGCCAGCAGCGCGGGACAGGGGGGTCCCTACGAGCAGTACTTC. Protein sequence: CASSAGQGGPYEQYF.